These 4 T cell receptor beta chains were sequenced from one sample in a study of T cell responses to AZD1222 COVID-19 vaccine. Here immunoSEQ multiplex PCR was the method, and the copy in TCRdb shows in-frame clones only, minus some. This sample has 150,000 to 200,000 clones, with 94% found just once. The source material was peripheral blood, sampled on day 0 of AZD1222 vaccination. The source is an adult in good health.

This chain uses TRBV28 with TRBJ1-2, with 7 bases that match TRBD1. Germline V gene lookup returns CDR1 MDHEN and CDR2 SYDVKM. V lost 3 bases, J lost 7 bases, and 8 bases stayed unmatched. The CDR3 contains 14 residues. CDR3 residues: CASSFGVQGFGYTF. For the CDR3, the DNA is TGTGCCAGCAGTTTTGGGGTACAGGGGTTTGGCTACACCTTC.

The chain has TRBV28 and TRBJ2-1; D uncertain. The CDR3 runs 16 residues. The V end lost 6 bases, the J end lost 0 bases, and 15 bases lay between the germline ends. Germline-derived CDR1 and CDR2 are MDHEN and SYDVKM. CDR3 in amino acids: CASRFGSQSSYNEQFF. In DNA, the CDR3 is TGTGCCAGCAGATTCGGATCCCAAAGCTCCTACAATGAGCAGTTCTTC.

The V and J genes are TRBV5-1 and TRBJ2-1; 9 bases line up with TRBD2. Germline V gives CDR1 SGHRS, CDR2 YFSETQ. The length of the CDR3 is 15 residues. V trimming: 0 bases; J trimming: 8 bases; junction bases outside the gene matches: 6. The CDR3 nucleotides are TGCGCCAGCAGCTTGGGCGCGGGAGGGCTCGATGAGCAGTTCTTC. Protein sequence: CASSLGAGGLDEQFF. Full variable domain (missing parts from reference TRBV5-1 and TRBJ2-1): KAGVTQTPRYLIKTRGQQVTLSCSPISGHRSVSWYQQTPGQGLQFLFEYFSETQRNKGNFPGRFSGRQFSNSRSEMNVSTLELGDSALYLCASSLGAGGLDEQFFGPGTRLTVL.

The chain couples TRBV19 to TRBJ2-2, with D perhaps matching TRBD1 or TRBD2 (5 bases each). This CDR3 is built from 14 residues. CDR1 and CDR2 from the germline V gene are LNHDA and SQIVND (reference sequence). V was trimmed by 6 bases and J by 6 bases, leaving 14 bases between them. In nucleotides, the CDR3 is TGTGCCAGTAGAAATTCAGGGAGCGCCGGGGAGCTGTTTTTT. Translated: CASRNSGSAGELFF.